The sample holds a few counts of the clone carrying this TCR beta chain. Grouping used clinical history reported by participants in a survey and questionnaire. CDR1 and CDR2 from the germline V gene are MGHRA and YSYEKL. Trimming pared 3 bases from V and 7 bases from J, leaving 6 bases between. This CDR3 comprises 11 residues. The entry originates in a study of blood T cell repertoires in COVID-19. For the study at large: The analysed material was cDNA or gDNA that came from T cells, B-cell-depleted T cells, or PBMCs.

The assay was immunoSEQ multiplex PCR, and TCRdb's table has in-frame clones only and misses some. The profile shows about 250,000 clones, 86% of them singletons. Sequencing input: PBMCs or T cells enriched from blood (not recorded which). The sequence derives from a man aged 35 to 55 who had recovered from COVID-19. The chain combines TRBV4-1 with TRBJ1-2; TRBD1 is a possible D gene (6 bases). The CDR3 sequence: CASSHRGGYTF. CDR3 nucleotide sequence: TGCGCCAGCAGCCACAGGGGTGGCTACACCTTC.